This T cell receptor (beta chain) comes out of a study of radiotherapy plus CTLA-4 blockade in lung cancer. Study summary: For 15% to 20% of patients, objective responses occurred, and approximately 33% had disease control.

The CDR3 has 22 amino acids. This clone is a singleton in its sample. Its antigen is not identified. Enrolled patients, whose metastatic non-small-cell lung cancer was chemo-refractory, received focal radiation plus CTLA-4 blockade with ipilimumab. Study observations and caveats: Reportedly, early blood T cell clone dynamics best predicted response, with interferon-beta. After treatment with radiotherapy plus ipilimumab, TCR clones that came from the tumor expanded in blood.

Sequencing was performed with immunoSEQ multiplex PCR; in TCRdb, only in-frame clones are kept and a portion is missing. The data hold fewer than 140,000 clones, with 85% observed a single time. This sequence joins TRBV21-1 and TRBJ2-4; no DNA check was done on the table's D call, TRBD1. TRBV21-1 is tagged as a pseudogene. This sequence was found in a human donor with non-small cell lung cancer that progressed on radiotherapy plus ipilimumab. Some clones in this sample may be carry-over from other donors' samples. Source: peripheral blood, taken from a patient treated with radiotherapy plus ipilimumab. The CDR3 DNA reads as TGTGCCAGCAGCATATTCAGGGCGGGGACAGGGGGCGTTGAGTGGGGCAAAAACATTCAGTACTTC. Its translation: CASSIFRAGTGGVEWGKNIQYF.